These 11 T cell receptor beta chains were all obtained from the same sample, sequenced in a study of pediatric ulcerative colitis (dated by TCRdb to 2018 to 2020). Preparation of the library involved the immunoSEQ multiplex PCR assay. TCRdb retrieved this table from immuneACCESS and kept in-frame rearrangements only. Not all clones are present; in checked studies, unresolved V genes account for under half, and no reason is known for the remainder. This sample has about 60,000 clones in its table, and approximately 87% of those were observed once. The top ten constitute over 1.3% of the sample. Sequenced input: blood. The receptors stem from a boy younger than 18 who was a control in a study of pediatric ulcerative colitis.

The rearrangement links TRBV9 to TRBJ1-1; D ambiguous. From germline, CDR1 is SGDLS and CDR2 YYNGEE. The CDR3 sequence is 14 residues long. The V end was cut by 0 bases, the J end by 1 base, with 7 bases between. The CDR3 sequence: CASSVVAGNTEAFF. DNA of the CDR3: TGTGCCAGCAGCGTAGTCGCAGGGAACACTGAAGCTTTCTTT.

The V and J genes are TRBV4-3 and TRBJ2-7; perhaps D is TRBD1 or TRBD2 (5 bases each). Trimming removed 6 bases from V and 9 bases from J, with 27 bases in between. The CDR3 contains 16 residues. Germline V gene sequence: CDR1 LGHNA, CDR2 YSLEER. In DNA, the CDR3 is TGCGCCAGCAGTCCTAAGACCGGGAACTTGGGGGTCGGGCAGTACTTC. Its translation: CASSPKTGNLGVGQYF.

V gene TRBV19 combines with J gene TRBJ1-1; D is possibly TRBD1 (5 bases). V lost 0 bases and J 4 bases, leaving 6 bases between the germline ends. Per the germline V gene, CDR1 is LNHDA and CDR2 is SQIVND (reference sequence). CDR3 length: 13 amino acids. CDR3 in amino acids: CASSIDGTTEAFF. CDR3 in DNA: TGTGCCAGTAGTATAGACGGGACCACTGAAGCTTTCTTT.

This chain uses TRBV19 with TRBJ1-2; 8 positions match TRBD1. V lost 2 bases and J lost 2; bases outside the gene matches: 1. CDR1 LNHDA and CDR2 SQIVND come from the germline V gene (reference sequence). This CDR3 contains 14 residues. This CDR3 is CASSIQGANYGYTF. Written as DNA, the CDR3 is TGTGCCAGTAGTATACAGGGGGCGAACTATGGCTACACCTTC.

This chain connects TRBV4-1 to TRBJ2-3; 16 bases match TRBD2. Germline V gene data show CDR1 as MGHRA and CDR2 as YSYEKL. The CDR3 loop spans 18 amino acids. Germline trimming cut 6 bases from V and 5 bases from J; bases unmatched to any gene: 11. The DNA for the CDR3 is TGCGCCAGCAGTCTACCGGGACTAGCGGGAGGGCCGTTAGATACGCAGTATTTT. Protein product: CASSLPGLAGGPLDTQYF.

The chain uses TRBV28 and TRBJ1-2; 9 bases are a match to TRBD1. CDR3 length: 15 amino acids. Germline V lookup: CDR1 MDHEN, CDR2 SYDVKM. With V trimmed by 6 bases and J by 4 bases, 9 bases remained unmatched. The CDR3 nucleotides read TGTGCCAGCAGCCGACCGGGACAGGGCCTCTATGGCTACACCTTC. It specifies CASSRPGQGLYGYTF.

V gene TRBV7-2 combines with J gene TRBJ2-7; D possibly corresponds to TRBD2 (8 bases). This CDR3 has 14 amino acids. Germline CDR1 is SGHTA and CDR2 is FQGNSA. V lost 1 base, J lost 6 bases, and 13 bases lay in between. This CDR3 is CASSLDGRGREQYF. The CDR3 nucleotides are TGTGCCAGCAGCTTAGACGGGAGGGGGCGCGAGCAGTACTTC.

The gene calls are TRBV2 and TRBJ1-1; TRBD1 is a possible D gene (6 bases). V lost 6 bases to trimming and J lost 7 bases, with 15 bases between them. This CDR3 contains 13 residues. Germline CDR1 and CDR2: SNHLY and FYNNEI. The CDR3 is CASRGDRSGEAFF. The CDR3 DNA reads as TGTGCCAGCAGGGGAGACAGGTCCGGTGAAGCTTTCTTT.

The chain carries TRBV28 and TRBJ1-5, with TRBD1 identical over 10 bases. The CDR3 totals 16 residues. The germline gives CDR1 MDHEN, CDR2 SYDVKM. Losses at the gene ends were 5 bases for V and 2 bases for J; bases not matched to a gene: 6. As DNA, the CDR3 is TGTGCCAGCAGTGGACAGGGGGTAAGGGGCAATCAGCCCCAGCATTTT. It encodes CASSGQGVRGNQPQHF.

The rearrangement links TRBV6-1 to TRBJ1-2; the D gene is possibly TRBD1 (6 bases). CDR1 MNHNS and CDR2 SASEGT come from the germline V gene. Deletions cut 1 base from V and 4 bases from J, with 13 bases between. This CDR3 spans 15 amino acids. The CDR3 bases are TGTGCCAGCAGTGAAGTTCAGGGGAGAGGCTATGGCTACACCTTC. Residues: CASSEVQGRGYGYTF.

The chain employs TRBV5-4 and TRBJ1-5; D is unclear. Between the trimmed V and J ends, which lost 2 bases and 5 bases, there was a span of 8 bases. The CDR3 extends over 13 amino acids. CDR1 is SGHNT, CDR2 YYREEE, per germline (reference sequence). Here the CDR3 reads CASSFGDDQPQHF. The CDR3 nucleotides read TGTGCCAGCAGCTTTGGAGACGATCAGCCCCAGCATTTT.